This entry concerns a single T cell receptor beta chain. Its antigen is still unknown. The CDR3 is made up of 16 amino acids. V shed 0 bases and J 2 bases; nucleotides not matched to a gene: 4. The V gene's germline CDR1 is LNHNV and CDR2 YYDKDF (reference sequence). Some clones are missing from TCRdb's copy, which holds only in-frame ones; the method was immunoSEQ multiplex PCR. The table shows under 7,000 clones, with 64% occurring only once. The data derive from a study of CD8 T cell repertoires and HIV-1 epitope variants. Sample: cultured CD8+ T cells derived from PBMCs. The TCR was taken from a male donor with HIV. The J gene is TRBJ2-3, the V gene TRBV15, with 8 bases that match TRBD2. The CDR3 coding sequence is TGTGCCACCAGCAGAGATATGCGGGGGGACACAGATACGCAGTATTTT. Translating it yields CATSRDMRGDTDTQYF.